This T cell receptor (beta chain) was found in a study of cytomegalovirus exposure and HLA in healthy donors. General study results and limits: In a later analysis, at a false discovery rate of 0.05, 15,000 to 20,000 TCR beta sequences were associated with HLA alleles. Most TCR sequences were rare, but some public TCRs occurred in many donors.

The PCR was carried out with 60 Vbeta primers and 13 Jbeta primers. Clones were read by immunoSEQ multiplex PCR, and TCRdb kept only the in-frame ones, dropping some. The sample records roughly 220,000 clones, around four fifths being singletons. Looked up from germline, CDR1 is SGHRS and CDR2 is YFSETQ. V lost 3 bases, J lost 7 bases, and 13 bases lay in between. This CDR3 comprises 13 residues. Of note for this clone: Its antigen remains unknown.

The origin of this receptor is a woman between 40 and 55 years old in good health and CMV-seronegative. The specimen was PBMCs. V usage is TRBV5-1 and J usage is TRBJ1-1; no firm D call. DNA for the CDR3: TGCGCCAGCAGCTCACAACCAAGTGGTGAAGCTTTCTTT. It translates to CASSSQPSGEAFF. Variable domain in full (rest from reference TRBV5-1 and TRBJ1-1): KAGVTQTPRYLIKTRGQQVTLSCSPISGHRSVSWYQQTPGQGLQFLFEYFSETQRNKGNFPGRFSGRQFSNSRSEMNVSTLELGDSALYLCASSSQPSGEAFFGQGTRLTVV.